The present T cell receptor (beta chain) was sequenced within a study of blood T cell repertoires in COVID-19. V was pared by 0 bases and J by 4 bases, with 6 bases between. The CDR3 contains 13 residues. CDR1 and CDR2 (germline): SGHTA, FQGNSA. Measured with immunoSEQ multiplex PCR; TCRdb has only the in-frame clones, and not every one. The data hold tens of thousands of clones, with 75% to 90% observed a single time. The receptor's source is a woman older than 75 with acute or convalescent COVID-19. Source material: peripheral blood. The chain has TRBV7-2 and TRBJ1-2; tentative D call: TRBD1 (5 bases). CDR3 DNA: TGTGCCAGCAGCTTAGCGGGGGGCTATGGCTACACCTTC. This encodes CASSLAGGYGYTF.